One and the same sample provided the 29 T cell receptor beta chains below, sequenced in a study of T cells expressing NK-cell markers. TCRdb derives one entry per CDR3 protein from the 5' RACE reads, leaving out DNA. Recorded for this sample: about 260,000 distinct CDR3 sequences. Material: blood T cells: a sorted CD56 or NKG2C T cell subset, CD4+ or CD8+ T cells, or bulk PBMC T cells (not recorded which). These receptors all come from a man in his late teens or twenties in good health.

The genes are TRBV7-2 and TRBJ2-7; the D call from TCRdb, TRBD1, cannot be confirmed without DNA. From germline, CDR1 is SGHTA and CDR2 FQGNSA. This CDR3 spans 13 amino acids. The chain's CDR3 is CASSTDRNYEQYF.

The gene calls are TRBV6-1 and TRBJ2-2; TCRdb calls TRBD2, which cannot be checked without DNA. This CDR3 has 16 residues. CDR1 is MNHNS and CDR2 is SASEGT in the germline V gene. The CDR3 sequence: CASSGGLAGESGELFF.

The J gene is TRBJ2-3, the V gene TRBV10-2; absent DNA, TCRdb's TRBD2 call cannot be checked. This CDR3 comprises 17 residues. Germline values: CDR1 WSHSY, CDR2 SAAADI. CDR3 loop: CASSESGGSTITDTQYF.

The chain joins TRBV3-1 to TRBJ1-2; the D gene TCRdb calls, TRBD1, cannot be checked with no DNA. CDR1 and CDR2 (germline): LGHDT, YNNKEL (reference sequence). The CDR3 consists of 12 residues. CDR3 protein: CASRNLWGGYTF.

The genes are TRBV10-3 and TRBJ1-4; no DNA is available, so the TRBD1 call from TCRdb remains unchecked. This CDR3 contains 14 residues. In germline, CDR1 is ENHRY, CDR2 SYGVKD. Here the CDR3 reads CASQELPTNEKLFF.

The chain employs TRBV5-1 and TRBJ2-5. This CDR3 contains 12 residues. Germline loops: CDR1 SGHRS, CDR2 YFSETQ. CDR3 amino acids: CASSFGQETQYF.

The genes are TRBV6-5 and TRBJ2-2. This CDR3 is built from 14 residues. The germline V gene has CDR1 MNHEY and CDR2 SVGAGI. This CDR3 reads CASSPRPIHGELFF.

V is TRBV6-5 and J is TRBJ2-2. Germline V gene lookup returns CDR1 MNHEY and CDR2 SVGAGI. The CDR3 is 18 amino acids. This CDR3 is CASSYSRVLSPNTGELFF.

The chain carries TRBV12-3 or TRBV12-4 and TRBJ2-1; as DNA is missing, the TRBD1 call by TCRdb cannot be tested. The CDR3 loop spans 16 amino acids. The CDR3 is CASSRGQGTSPDEQFF.

The chain couples TRBV7-9 to TRBJ1-5; the TCRdb D gene call, TRBD1, has no DNA to confirm it. Germline lookup yields CDR1 SEHNR and CDR2 FQNEAQ (reference sequence). The CDR3 contains 14 residues. CDR3 sequence: CASSLTGVSQPQHF.

This chain joins TRBV5-1 and TRBJ2-7; lacking DNA, the TRBD1 call made by TCRdb goes unchecked. In germline, CDR1 is SGHRS, CDR2 YFSETQ. The CDR3 consists of 14 residues. The CDR3 loop reads CASSLRLGDVEQYF.

This rearrangement joins TRBV6-5 to TRBJ1-2; the D call of TRBD1 rests on TCRdb alone, since no DNA is present to check it. CDR3 size: 12 residues. Germline V gives CDR1 MNHEY, CDR2 SVGAGI. CDR3 loop: CASSYSDREDTF.

The chain couples TRBV5-5 to TRBJ2-1; there is no DNA to check the TCRdb D call of TRBD1. The length of the CDR3 is 16 residues. Germline V CDR1 and CDR2: SGHKS, YYEKEE (reference sequence). CDR3: CASSSLGAVLGNEQFF.

CDR3 protein: CASSVGPPGSPLHF. The chain recombines TRBV9 with TRBJ1-6; the TCRdb call, TRBD1, lacks DNA for checking. Germline V lookup: CDR1 SGDLS, CDR2 YYNGEE. The length of the CDR3 is 14 residues.

The chain carries TRBV29-1 and TRBJ2-1; TCRdb lists TRBD2, though no DNA is available to test this call. CDR3 length: 13 residues. Looked up from germline, CDR1 is SQVTM and CDR2 is ANQGSEA. The CDR3 spells CSVTGLVDIEQFF.

The rearrangement links TRBV6-2 or TRBV6-3 to TRBJ2-7; as DNA is missing, the TRBD1 call by TCRdb cannot be tested. Germline CDR1 reads MNHEY; CDR2 reads SVGEGT. The CDR3 loop spans 14 amino acids. CDR3 residues: CASSTYRGLGEQYF.

The V gene is TRBV12-3 or TRBV12-4, the J gene TRBJ2-2; without DNA, the TCRdb call of TRBD2 cannot be checked. The CDR3 runs 17 residues. CDR3 sequence reads: CASSFGLAGRGTGELFF.

The chain joins TRBV5-1 to TRBJ1-1; TCRdb reports TRBD1, a call that lacks DNA to check it against. CDR1 is SGHRS, CDR2 YFSETQ, per germline. This CDR3 has 14 amino acids. CDR3 loop: CASSQQGSGTEAFF. Full variable domain (missing parts from reference TRBV5-1 and TRBJ1-1): KAGVTQTPRYLIKTRGQQVTLSCSPISGHRSVSWYQQTPGQGLQFLFEYFSETQRNKGNFPGRFSGRQFSNSRSEMNVSTLELGDSALYLCASSQQGSGTEAFFGQGTRLTVV.

The gene calls are TRBV20-1 and TRBJ2-1; checking the TCRdb D call of TRBD2 is not possible without DNA. From germline, CDR1 is DFQATT and CDR2 SNEGSKA (reference sequence). There are 14 residues in the CDR3. Here the CDR3 reads CSASLGGEGNEQFF.

V is TRBV7-2 and J is TRBJ2-1; the D call from TCRdb, TRBD2, cannot be confirmed without DNA. CDR1 is SGHTA, CDR2 FQGNSA, per germline. The CDR3 covers 15 residues. CDR3 in amino acids: CASSLPSGMSNEQFF.

The chain uses TRBV3-1 and TRBJ2-1. This CDR3 contains 16 residues. From germline, CDR1 is LGHDT and CDR2 YNNKEL (reference sequence). This CDR3 is CASSQGPEVSYNEQFF.

V is TRBV5-1 and J is TRBJ2-5; the TCRdb call, TRBD1, lacks DNA for checking. The CDR3 spans 17 residues. Germline V gene lookup returns CDR1 SGHRS and CDR2 YFSETQ. The CDR3 is CASSLARDRGREETQYF.

J is TRBJ2-7 and V is TRBV6-4; the TCRdb D gene call, TRBD2, has no DNA to confirm it. Germline V CDR1 and CDR2: MRHNA, SNTAGT. This CDR3 comprises 15 residues. CDR3 loop: CARTTIGDCPYEQYF.

This chain connects TRBV29-1 to TRBJ1-2; TCRdb calls TRBD1, which cannot be checked without DNA. The CDR3 is 12 amino acids. Germline CDR1 is SQVTM and CDR2 is ANQGSEA. Here the CDR3 reads CSVGGPNYGYTF.

The chain employs TRBV6-5 and TRBJ2-5. From germline, CDR1 is MNHEY and CDR2 SVGAGI. The CDR3 sequence is 13 residues long. Here the CDR3 reads CASSSGLRSLWYF.

V gene TRBV7-6 combines with J gene TRBJ2-7; TCRdb indicates TRBD2, and absent DNA this call remains unverified. Germline V gene lookup returns CDR1 SGHVS and CDR2 FNYEAQ. The CDR3 sequence is 17 residues long. CDR3 protein: CASSLVGRLAGNYEQYF.

This rearrangement joins TRBV20-1 to TRBJ1-1; lacking DNA, the TRBD1 call made by TCRdb goes unchecked. The length of the CDR3 is 15 residues. Germline CDR1 and CDR2: DFQATT and SNEGSKA (reference sequence). The CDR3 region is CSAREGPLKNTEAFF.

The chain recombines TRBV6-1 with TRBJ2-1; TCRdb proposes TRBD1, but this gene call is untestable without DNA. In germline, CDR1 is MNHNS, CDR2 SASEGT. The CDR3 length is 16 residues. The CDR3 sequence is CASSKDRGRIENEQFF.

The chain links TRBV7-2 to TRBJ2-1; TCRdb indicates TRBD1, and absent DNA this call remains unverified. Germline V gene sequence: CDR1 SGHTA, CDR2 FQGNSA. CDR3 length: 15 amino acids. CDR3 residues: CASSPPGTPRNEQFF.